This entry is about one T cell receptor (beta chain). The antigen is undetermined. The sample belongs to a study of T cells after yellow fever vaccination. Study-level background: Preparing low-cell-number fractions relied on SMART-Seq v4 Ultra Low Input. Whole-study results and caveats: Most primary-vaccination clones recurred post-booster (more than 95% CD4, over 70% CD8). Contaminants from the bulk population, in the form of abundant clonotypes, could be found in FACS-sorted repertoires.

They built TCR cDNA with 5'RACE template switching, a step that put in a universal primer site and UMIs. A single record per CDR3 protein comes from TCRdb applying MiXCR to the 5' RACE reads. The repertoire holds 500,000 to 650,000 distinct CDR3 sequences, 9% to 15% seen once, with approximately 15% in the top ten. From germline, CDR1 is DFQATT and CDR2 SNEGSKA (reference sequence). Trimming at V came to 2 bases and at J to 5 bases, leaving 6 bases not matched to a gene. CDR3 length equals 14 residues. The chain has TRBV20-1 and TRBJ2-3, with 8 bases aligning to TRBD2. The sample here was PBMCs, taken on the day of the yellow fever booster vaccination. The receptor was isolated from a man in his thirties or forties who received the YFV17D yellow fever vaccine. The CDR3 nucleotides are TGCAGTGCTAGACATACAGCGGGAGTAGATACGCAGTATTTT. Its translation is CSARHTAGVDTQYF.